This T cell receptor (beta chain) is drawn from a study of blood T cells in healthy people across ages. This clonotype occurred a few times. The CDR3 consists of 16 residues. Trimming at V came to 3 bases and at J to 4 bases, leaving 9 bases not matched to a gene. Germline loops: CDR1 SGHTA, CDR2 FQGNSA. Sample-barcoded 5' priming and a J-beta primer mix drove a second PCR of about 6 to 12 cycles. TCRdb re-called the 5' RACE reads through MiXCR, storing one row per CDR3 protein. The sample contains roughly 410,000 distinct CDR3 sequences, roughly half of which appear only once. This chain joins TRBV7-2 and TRBJ2-3; 8 nucleotides align to TRBD2. Material: blood. The clonotype originates from a man aged 55 to 70 in good health. CDR3: CASSLKRTSRADTQYF. The CDR3 nucleotides are TGTGCCAGCAGCTTGAAACGGACTAGCCGGGCAGATACGCAGTATTTT.